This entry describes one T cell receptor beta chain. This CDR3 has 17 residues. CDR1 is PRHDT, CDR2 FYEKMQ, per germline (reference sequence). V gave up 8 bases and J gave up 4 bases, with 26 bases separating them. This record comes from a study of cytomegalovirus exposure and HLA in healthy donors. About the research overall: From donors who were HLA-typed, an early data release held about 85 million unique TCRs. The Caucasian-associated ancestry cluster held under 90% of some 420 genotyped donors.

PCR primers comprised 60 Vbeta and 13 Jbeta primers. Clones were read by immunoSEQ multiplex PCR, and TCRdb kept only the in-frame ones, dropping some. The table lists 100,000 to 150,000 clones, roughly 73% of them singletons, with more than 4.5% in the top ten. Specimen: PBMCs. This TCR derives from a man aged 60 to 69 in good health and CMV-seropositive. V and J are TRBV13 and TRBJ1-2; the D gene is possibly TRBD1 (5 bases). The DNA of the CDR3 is TGTGCCAGCGGCCGATTTGACGGGGCGCGGGGAGGCTATGGCTACACCTTC. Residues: CASGRFDGARGGYGYTF.